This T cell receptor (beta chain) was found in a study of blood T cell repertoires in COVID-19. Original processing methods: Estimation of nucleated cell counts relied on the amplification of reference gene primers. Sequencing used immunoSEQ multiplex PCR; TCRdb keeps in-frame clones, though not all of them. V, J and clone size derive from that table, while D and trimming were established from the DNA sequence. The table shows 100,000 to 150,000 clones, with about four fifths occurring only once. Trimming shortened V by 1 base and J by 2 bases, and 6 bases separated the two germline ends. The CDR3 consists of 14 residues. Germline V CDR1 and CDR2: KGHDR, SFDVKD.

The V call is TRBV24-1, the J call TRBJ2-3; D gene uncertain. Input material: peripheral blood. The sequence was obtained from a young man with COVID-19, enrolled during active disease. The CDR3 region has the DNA TGTGCCACCAGTGATTTCTCTTCCACAGATACGCAGTATTTT. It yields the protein CATSDFSSTDTQYF.